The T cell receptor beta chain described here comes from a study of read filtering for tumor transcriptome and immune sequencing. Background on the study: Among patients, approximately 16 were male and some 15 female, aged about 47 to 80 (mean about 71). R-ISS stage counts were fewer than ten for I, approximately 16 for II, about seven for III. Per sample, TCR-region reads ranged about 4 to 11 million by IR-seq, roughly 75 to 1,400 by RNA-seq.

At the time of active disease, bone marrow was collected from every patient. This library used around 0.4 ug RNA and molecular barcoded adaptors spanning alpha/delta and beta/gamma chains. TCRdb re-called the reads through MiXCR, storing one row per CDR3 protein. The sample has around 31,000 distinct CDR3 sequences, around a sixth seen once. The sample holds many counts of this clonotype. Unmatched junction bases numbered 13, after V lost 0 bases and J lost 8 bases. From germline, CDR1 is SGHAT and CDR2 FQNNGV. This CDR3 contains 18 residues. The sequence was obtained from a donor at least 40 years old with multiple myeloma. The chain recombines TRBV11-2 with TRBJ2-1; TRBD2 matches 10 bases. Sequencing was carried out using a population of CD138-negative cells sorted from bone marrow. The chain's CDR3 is CASSLDQVLAGVRDEQFF. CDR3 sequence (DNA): TGTGCCAGCAGCTTAGATCAGGTTCTAGCGGGAGTCAGGGATGAGCAGTTCTTC.